One and the same sample provided the 10 T cell receptor beta chains below, sequenced in a study of CD8+ T cells in alopecia areata. RNA was isolated and reverse transcribed to cDNA, the sequencing template. Libraries were prepared by immunoSEQ multiplex PCR; TCRdb keeps only in-frame clonotypes and omits some of them. The sample has under 300,000 clones; roughly 63% are singletons. As to treatment: oral pan-JAK inhibitor, 5-10 mg twice daily. Material: CD4+ T cells sorted from blood, obtained around week 53, from a patient treated with tofacitinib. These receptors all come from a human donor with alopecia areata.

The chain has TRBV29-1 and TRBJ1-2; 8 bases are shared with TRBD1. CDR1 and CDR2 from the germline V gene are SQVTM and ANQGSEA. V shed 6 bases and J 1 base; nucleotides not matched to a gene: 4. This CDR3 has 13 amino acids. The CDR3, as DNA: TGCAGCGTCTATGGACAGGGTAACTATGGCTACACCTTC. Encoded protein: CSVYGQGNYGYTF.

This clone was seen a few times. The V call is TRBV29-1, the J call TRBJ2-7; 7 bases align to TRBD1. Germline V gene lookup returns CDR1 SQVTM and CDR2 ANQGSEA. The CDR3 length is 15 residues. J was trimmed by 9 bases and V by 3 bases; bases with no gene match: 17. The CDR3 DNA reads as TGCAGCGTTGAGGTAGGGGGCCGTACTCTACGTGGGCAGTACTTC. As protein: CSVEVGGRTLRGQYF.

This clone appeared a few times. This chain links TRBV6-6 with TRBJ1-1; unclear D gene. Trimming took off 5 bases at V and 4 bases at J, with 11 bases between the two ends. The CDR3 runs to 13 residues. The germline V gene has CDR1 MNHNY and CDR2 SVGAGI (reference sequence). CDR3 DNA: TGTGCCAGCAGTCGGGAGTCGGCCACTGAAGCTTTCTTT. Translating it yields CASSRESATEAFF.

The chain combines TRBV29-1 with TRBJ2-1, with a weak D call TRBD1 (6 bases). Trimming removed 5 bases from V and 0 bases from J, with 14 bases in between. Per the germline V gene, CDR1 is SQVTM and CDR2 is ANQGSEA. The CDR3 is 15 residues long. The CDR3 nucleotides read TGCAGCGTTTCCGGGACACCTAGCTCCTACAATGAGCAGTTCTTC. Its translation: CSVSGTPSSYNEQFF.

The V call is TRBV19, the J call TRBJ1-1; D ambiguous. This CDR3 has 13 amino acids. CDR1 is LNHDA, CDR2 SQIVND, per germline (reference sequence). The ends were cut back, 3 bases at V and 0 bases at J, with 5 bases in the middle. The CDR3 DNA follows: TGTGCCAGTAGTATCACACTGAACACTGAAGCTTTCTTT. Translated, it gives CASSITLNTEAFF.

The V call is TRBV9, the J call TRBJ1-1; D possibly corresponds to TRBD1 (6 bases). The CDR3 runs 15 residues. V was cut by 2 bases and J by 0 bases, with 11 bases left in between. Germline V gene lookup returns CDR1 SGDLS and CDR2 YYNGEE. The DNA of the CDR3 is TGTGCCAGCAGCGTCTTCGGGACACTGAACACTGAAGCTTTCTTT. Residues: CASSVFGTLNTEAFF.

The CDR3 sequence is CASGGTPIAKNIQYF. For the CDR3, the DNA is TGTGCCAGCGGCGGGACACCTATAGCCAAAAACATTCAGTACTTC. V and J are TRBV25-1 and TRBJ2-4; D may match TRBD1 or TRBD2 (6 bases each). The CDR3 totals 15 residues. V was shortened by 8 bases and J by 0 bases, with 14 bases between the two germline ends. Germline-derived CDR1 and CDR2 are MGHDK and SYGVNS.

The chain employs TRBV30 and TRBJ1-1; D gene unclear. There are 15 residues in the CDR3. Germline values: CDR1 GTSNPN, CDR2 SVGIG (reference sequence). Trimming left V 0 bases short and J 0 bases short, with 11 bases between. CDR3 sequence: CAWSVPPVMNTEAFF. The CDR3 DNA reads TGTGCCTGGAGTGTACCCCCCGTCATGAACACTGAAGCTTTCTTT.

This chain links TRBV30 with TRBJ1-2; D call uncertain. The CDR3 runs to 17 residues. Germline CDR1 GTSNPN, CDR2 SVGIG (reference sequence). Deletions cut 2 bases from V and 7 bases from J, with 26 bases between. The CDR3 DNA follows: TGTGCCTGGAGTCCTCAGCGGAGGGTGGTGAGGATAGGTGGCTACACCTTC. Its protein product is CAWSPQRRVVRIGGYTF.

The genes are TRBV28 and TRBJ1-6, with D tentatively TRBD1 (5 bases). In germline, CDR1 is MDHEN, CDR2 SYDVKM. Trimming removed 7 bases from V and 5 bases from J, with 18 bases in between. The CDR3 loop spans 16 amino acids. The CDR3 is CASNSMGVTNNSPLHF. In nucleotides, the CDR3 is TGTGCCAGCAACTCAATGGGGGTGACGAATAATTCACCCCTCCACTTT.